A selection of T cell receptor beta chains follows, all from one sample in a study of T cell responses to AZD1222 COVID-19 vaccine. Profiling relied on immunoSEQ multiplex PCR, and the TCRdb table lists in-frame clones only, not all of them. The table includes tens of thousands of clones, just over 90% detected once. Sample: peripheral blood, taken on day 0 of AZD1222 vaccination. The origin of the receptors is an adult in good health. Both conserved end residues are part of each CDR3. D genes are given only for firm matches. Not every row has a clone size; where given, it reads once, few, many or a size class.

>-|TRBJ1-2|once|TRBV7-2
TGTGCCAGCAGCTCCCCGGGACCCCCGAGGTTTGGCTACACCTTC
CASSSPGPPRFGYTF
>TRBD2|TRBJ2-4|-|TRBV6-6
TGTGCCAGCAGACCGTCCGGAGCGGGGGCGGACATTCAGTACTTC
CASRPSGAGADIQYF
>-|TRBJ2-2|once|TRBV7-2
TGTGCCAGCAGCTTTACATCAGGCATCTTTTCCTCTTCAGCCGGGGAGCTGTTTTTT
CASSFTSGIFSSSAGELFF
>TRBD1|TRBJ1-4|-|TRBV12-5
TGTGCTAGTGCCCCAGGGGGGCAGGGTAATGAAAAACTGTTTTTT
CASAPGGQGNEKLFF
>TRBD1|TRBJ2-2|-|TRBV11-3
TGTGCCAGCAGCTCAGGACAGGGGAGCTCACGTACCGGGGAGCTGTTTTTT
CASSSGQGSSRTGELFF
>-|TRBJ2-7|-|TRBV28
TGTGCCTTGGGGGATAGGTACGAGCAGTACTTC
CALGDRYEQYF
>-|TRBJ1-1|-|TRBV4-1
TGCGCCAGCAGCCATCCCGACAGGCCGAACACTGAAGCTTTCTTT
CASSHPDRPNTEAFF
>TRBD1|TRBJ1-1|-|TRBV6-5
TGTGCCAGCGCCCCCGGGGGACAGGGGTTAACTGAAGCTTTCTTT
CASAPGGQGLTEAFF
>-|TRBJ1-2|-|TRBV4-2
TGTGCCAGCAGCCAAGAAGCGCAAAGGGGAAACTATGGCTACACCTTC
CASSQEAQRGNYGYTF
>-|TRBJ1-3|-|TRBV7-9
TGTGCCAGCAGCTCCCGGGGAAACAGAAAGACTGGAAACACCATATATTTT
CASSSRGNRKTGNTIYF
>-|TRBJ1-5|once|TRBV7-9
TGTGCCAGCAGCTTATTTGGTAGCAATCAGCCCCAGCATTTT
CASSLFGSNQPQHF
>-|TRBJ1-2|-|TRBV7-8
TGTGCCAGCAGCCGAAGGGCCGGGAATGGCTACACCTTC
CASSRRAGNGYTF
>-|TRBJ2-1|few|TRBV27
TGTGCCAGCAGTGGGGGGGGCCTGAATGAGCAGTTCTTC
CASSGGGLNEQFF
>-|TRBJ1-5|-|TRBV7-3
TGTGCCAGCAGCTCTCCGGACGGCAGCAATCAGCCCCAGCATTTT
CASSSPDGSNQPQHF
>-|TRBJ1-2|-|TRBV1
TGCACCAGCGCGGTCCGGGTTCGAGACGGCTACACCTTC
CTSAVRVRDGYTF
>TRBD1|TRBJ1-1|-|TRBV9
TGCGCCAGCCGCGTAGGGGGGTCAGGGGGCCCGATGAACACTGAAGCTTTCTTT
CASRVGGSGGPMNTEAFF
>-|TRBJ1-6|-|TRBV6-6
TGTGCCAGCACCCGAGATATCGCGCCCCTCCACTTT
CASTRDIAPLHF
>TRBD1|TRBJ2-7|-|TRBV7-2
TGTGCCAGCAGTCGGGCCGGGACAGGGATAAACGAGCAGTACTTC
CASSRAGTGINEQYF
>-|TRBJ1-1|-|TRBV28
TGTGCCAGCAGTTTAGGGGGTATCACTGAAGCTTTCTTT
CASSLGGITEAFF
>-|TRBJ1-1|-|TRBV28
TGTGCCAGCAGTTTGATCCTGGACACTGAAGCTTTCTTT
CASSLILDTEAFF
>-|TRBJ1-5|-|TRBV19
TGTGCCAGTAGCCCGGGGGGGTACAGGGTCATAAAACAGCCCCAGCATTTT
CASSPGGYRVIKQPQHF
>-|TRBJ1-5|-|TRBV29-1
TGCAGCGTTGGAGGCCAGGGCAATCAGCCCCAGCATTTT
CSVGGQGNQPQHF
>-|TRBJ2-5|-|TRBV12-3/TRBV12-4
TGTGCCAGCAGTTTCCCCCAAGAGACCCAGTACTTC
CASSFPQETQYF
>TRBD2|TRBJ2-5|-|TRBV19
TGTGCCAGTAGTAGGCCACCGGGACTAGTAAAAGAGACCCAGTACTTC
CASSRPPGLVKETQYF
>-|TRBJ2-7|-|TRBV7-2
TGTGCCAGCAGCTTAGCGAGGGGGGGTTTCAACGAGCAGTACTTC
CASSLARGGFNEQYF
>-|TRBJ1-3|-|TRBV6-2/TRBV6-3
TGTGCCAGCAGTTTACCCGGAAACACCATATATTTT
CASSLPGNTIYF
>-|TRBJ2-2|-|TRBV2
TGTGCCAGCAGGAGGGGGGGCCACACCGGGGAGCTGTTTTTT
CASRRGGHTGELFF
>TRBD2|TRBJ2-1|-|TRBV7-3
TGTGCCAGCAGCTTAGAGGGACTAGCGGGGGGCCGCCTGTTCTTC
CASSLEGLAGGRLFF
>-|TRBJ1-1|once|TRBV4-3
TGCGCTAGCAGCCAAGATTCGACACGAAAAGCTTTCTTT
CASSQDSTRKAFF
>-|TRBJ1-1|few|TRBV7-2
TGTGCCAGCAGCCTCAGATCCCAGCGGCTGAACACTGAAGCTTTCTTT
CASSLRSQRLNTEAFF
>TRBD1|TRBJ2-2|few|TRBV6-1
TGTGCCAGCAGTGAGTTGGACAGGGGGCTCACCGGGGAGCTGTTTTTT
CASSELDRGLTGELFF
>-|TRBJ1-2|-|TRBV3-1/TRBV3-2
TGTGCCAGCAGTTCGGGCAATTACAGGGCCTATGGCTACACCTTC
CASSSGNYRAYGYTF
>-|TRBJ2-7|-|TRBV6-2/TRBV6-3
TGTGCCAGCAGTTACTCGACGCACGGTGTTGCCTCCTACGAGCAGTACTTC
CASSYSTHGVASYEQYF
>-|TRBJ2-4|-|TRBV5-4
TGTGCCAGCAGCGAACTAGGGGGGGCTGCCAAAAACATTCAGTACTTC
CASSELGGAAKNIQYF
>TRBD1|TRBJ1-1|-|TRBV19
TGTGCCAGTAGTATCCTAGGACAGGATAAAGCTTTCTTT
CASSILGQDKAFF
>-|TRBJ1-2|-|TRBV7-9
TGTGCCAGCAGCTTAGAGGGGGGCTACACCTTC
CASSLEGGYTF
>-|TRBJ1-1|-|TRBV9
TGTGCCAGCAGCGTAGAGCCGGGAGGCACTGAAGCTTTCTTT
CASSVEPGGTEAFF
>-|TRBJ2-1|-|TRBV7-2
TGTGCCAGCAGCCCACGAACAGGGTGGGATGAGCAGTTCTTC
CASSPRTGWDEQFF
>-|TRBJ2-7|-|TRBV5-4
TGTGCCAGCAGTGTAGGGAGCAATTACGAGCAGTACTTC
CASSVGSNYEQYF
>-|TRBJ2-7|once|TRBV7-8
TGTGCCAGCAGCTTAGGCACAGGACAGTACGAGCAGTACTTC
CASSLGTGQYEQYF
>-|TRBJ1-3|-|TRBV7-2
TGTGCCAGCAGCCCCCAGTCGCGGATCCCTGGAAACACCATATATTTT
CASSPQSRIPGNTIYF